Each of the 27 T cell receptor beta chains below was sequenced from the same sample in a study of blood T cell repertoires in COVID-19. Assay: immunoSEQ multiplex PCR; the TCRdb copy retains only in-frame clones and omits some. The sample consists of roughly 240,000 clones, approximately 84% of them appearing once. Sequenced input: peripheral blood. The source is a woman older than 75 with acute or convalescent COVID-19.

V is TRBV5-5 and J is TRBJ1-5, with 7 bases identical to TRBD1. CDR1 SGHKS and CDR2 YYEKEE come from the germline V gene (reference sequence). V shed 4 bases, J shed 0 bases, and the junction held 4 bases outside the gene matches. The CDR3 covers 15 residues. The CDR3 nucleotides are TGTGCCAGCAGCCAACAGGGGACTAGCAATCAGCCCCAGCATTTT. Its protein is CASSQQGTSNQPQHF.

CDR3 amino acids: CASTPLPVNEQYF. The CDR3 DNA follows: TGTGCCAGCACTCCCCTTCCGGTTAACGAGCAGTACTTC. The chain combines TRBV6-6 with TRBJ2-7, with D uncertain. V lost 7 bases and J 5 bases, leaving 15 bases between the germline ends. Germline loops: CDR1 MNHNY, CDR2 SVGAGI (reference sequence). The CDR3 has 13 amino acids.

CDR3 bases: TGTGCCAGCAGCAAACCGGAGGGGGCGCAGTACGAGCAGTACTTC. Protein: CASSKPEGAQYEQYF. The rearrangement links TRBV7-2 to TRBJ2-7; perhaps TRBD1 as D (7 bases). The CDR3 runs 15 residues. Germline values: CDR1 SGHTA, CDR2 FQGNSA. V lost 5 bases, J lost 4 bases, and 18 bases lay in between.

The chain carries TRBV21-1 and TRBJ1-5; TRBD1, the table's D call, lacks a check against the DNA. TRBV21-1 corresponds to a pseudogene. This CDR3 contains 15 residues. This chain's CDR3 is CASSPGTGGDQPQHF. CDR3 bases: TGTGCCAGCAGCCCTGGGACAGGGGGAGATCAGCCCCAGCATTTT.

CDR3 in amino acids: CASSAGVWTGELFF. The CDR3 DNA is TGTGCCAGCAGTGCGGGGGTCTGGACCGGGGAGCTGTTTTTT. The chain joins TRBV2 to TRBJ2-2, with D possibly being TRBD2 (6 bases). Germline CDR1 is SNHLY and CDR2 is FYNNEI. Trimming removed 4 bases from V and 5 bases from J, with 11 bases in between. The CDR3 runs to 14 residues.

There are a few counts of this clone. The gene calls are TRBV20-1 and TRBJ2-3; D ambiguous. This CDR3 contains 11 residues. The V end lost 1 base, the J end lost 5 bases, and 4 bases lay between the germline ends. Germline CDR1 and CDR2: DFQATT and SNEGSKA (reference sequence). CDR3 DNA sequence: TGCAGTGCTAGAGGAGGAGATACGCAGTATTTT. Translating gives CSARGGDTQYF.

This sequence joins TRBV10-3 and TRBJ2-3; D is possibly TRBD2 (5 bases). V lost 0 bases and J 4 bases, leaving 11 bases between the germline ends. The CDR3 totals 15 residues. The germline V gene encodes CDR1 ENHRY and CDR2 SYGVKD. CDR3 region: CAISESRVEADTQYF. The CDR3 coding sequence is TGTGCCATCAGTGAGTCAAGGGTGGAGGCAGATACGCAGTATTTT.

The V call is TRBV29-1, the J call TRBJ1-2; D perhaps matches TRBD1 (5 bases). With 4 bases removed from V and 4 bases from J, the gap between germline ends came to 16 bases. The CDR3 runs 14 residues. Per the germline V gene, CDR1 is SQVTM and CDR2 is ANQGSEA. The CDR3 region has the DNA TGCAGCGTTGGTCCGGGGGTTCTGGGCTATGGCTACACCTTC. Its protein product is CSVGPGVLGYGYTF.

On this clone: A read error is likely, as this CDR3 ends without the conserved phenylalanine or tryptophan. The DNA is left out, because the CDR3 cannot be placed on it with certainty; the CDR3 is given as TCRdb lists it. The chain combines TRBV20-1 with TRBJ1-1. The CDR3 region is 10 residues in length, termini included. Germline CDR1 DFQATT, CDR2 SNEGSKA (reference sequence). The CDR3 loop is CSASGGRPFM.

The chain has TRBV28 and TRBJ1-5; weak D call: TRBD1 (6 bases). The CDR3 has 14 residues. Germline V lookup: CDR1 MDHEN, CDR2 SYDVKM. V shed 6 bases and J shed 3 bases, with 12 bases lying between them. The CDR3 bases are TGTGCCAGCAGCGGACAGATCAACAATCAGCCCCAGCATTTT. This encodes CASSGQINNQPQHF.

This clone was seen once. The gene calls are TRBV11-1 and TRBJ2-5, with 10 bases matching TRBD1. Trimming removed 5 bases from V and 4 bases from J; junction bases left unmatched: 4. Germline V gene data show CDR1 as SGHAT and CDR2 as FQDESV (reference sequence). This CDR3 is built from 14 residues. The CDR3 sequence: CASSTWTGGETQYF. CDR3 DNA sequence: TGTGCCAGCAGCACCTGGACAGGGGGAGAGACCCAGTACTTC.

The chain joins TRBV19 to TRBJ2-3; D remains unclear. The CDR3 runs 14 residues. Trimming stripped 1 base from V and 5 bases from J, with 10 bases between. The germline V gene has CDR1 LNHDA and CDR2 SQIVND (reference sequence). Here the CDR3 reads CASSIGLGKDTQYF. The CDR3 bases are TGTGCCAGTAGTATAGGCCTAGGAAAAGATACGCAGTATTTT. The complete variable domain, with remaining parts taken from reference TRBV19 and TRBJ2-3, reads DGGITQSPKYLFRKEGQNVTLSCEQNLNHDAMYWYRQDPGQGLRLIYYSQIVNDFQKGDIAEGYSVSREKKESFPLTVTSAQKNPTAFYLCASSIGLGKDTQYFGPGTRLTVL.

The chain links TRBV6-6 to TRBJ1-2, with D perhaps TRBD1 (5 bases). The CDR3 runs to 14 residues. Trimming removed 10 bases from V and 3 bases from J, with 18 bases in between. From germline, CDR1 is MNHNY and CDR2 SVGAGI (reference sequence). The CDR3, as DNA: TGTGCCACCATACCTGGGGGGAGAGACTATGGCTACACCTTC. Residues: CATIPGGRDYGYTF.

This clone turned up a few times. The chain is built from TRBV5-5 and TRBJ2-6; tentatively, D is TRBD1 (6 bases). The CDR3 length is 16 residues. Trimming cost V 4 bases and J 2 bases, with 13 bases left between them. Germline CDR1 is SGHKS and CDR2 is YYEKEE (reference sequence). The CDR3 coding sequence is TGTGCCAGCAGCCACGTACAGGGTACTGGGGCCAACGTCCTGACTTTC. Translating it yields CASSHVQGTGANVLTF.

CDR3 DNA sequence: TGTGCCAGCTTTGGGGGCTCAGGCTACACCTTC. This sequence encodes CASFGGSGYTF. V is TRBV6-6 and J is TRBJ1-2; a possible D gene is TRBD1 (6 bases). Deletions cut 8 bases from V and 8 bases from J, with 12 bases between. The CDR3 is 11 residues long. Per germline, CDR1 MNHNY and CDR2 SVGAGI (reference sequence).

The chain combines TRBV4-1 with TRBJ1-1, with D possibly matching TRBD1 (5 bases). The CDR3 runs 14 residues. The germline CDR1 and CDR2 sequences are MGHRA and YSYEKL. V lost 4 bases, J lost 4 bases, and 13 bases lay in between. CDR3 DNA: TGCGCCAGCAGCCTGGGGGAGGGGCCCACTGAAGCTTTCTTT. It specifies CASSLGEGPTEAFF.

This chain joins TRBV6-5 and TRBJ1-1; D gene uncertain. This CDR3 region has 12 residues. V lost 7 bases and J lost 1, with 7 bases in between. Germline CDR1 and CDR2: MNHEY and SVGAGI. CDR3 loop: CASNTRNTEAFF. Written as DNA, the CDR3 is TGTGCCAGCAATACCAGGAACACTGAAGCTTTCTTT.

The chain recombines TRBV5-1 with TRBJ1-3; 7 nucleotides match TRBD1. V lost 1 base and J lost 4; bases outside the gene matches: 5. In germline, CDR1 is SGHRS, CDR2 YFSETQ. There are 15 residues in the CDR3. The chain's CDR3 is CASSLSGGGGNTIYF. CDR3 nucleotide sequence: TGCGCCAGCAGCTTGTCAGGGGGAGGAGGAAACACCATATATTTT.

V and J are TRBV29-1 and TRBJ2-1; 11 nucleotides agree with TRBD2. This CDR3 is built from 17 residues. Germline V gene data show CDR1 as SQVTM and CDR2 as ANQGSEA. The V gene end was trimmed by 7 bases and the J gene end by 6 bases; junction bases not matched to a gene: 17. DNA for the CDR3: TGCAGCGCACCCCAGGGGGTACTAGCGGGAGTGAGCAATGAGCAGTTCTTC. It yields the protein CSAPQGVLAGVSNEQFF.

The chain has TRBV20-1 and TRBJ2-7, with D perhaps TRBD2 (6 bases). The V end lost 3 bases, the J end lost 6 bases, and 15 bases lay between the germline ends. The germline CDR1 and CDR2 sequences are DFQATT and SNEGSKA (reference sequence). The CDR3 covers 13 residues. The CDR3 reads CSASFREVREQYF. The CDR3 nucleotides are TGCAGTGCTAGTTTCAGGGAGGTTCGCGAGCAGTACTTC.

The rearrangement joins TRBV7-3 to TRBJ2-2, with 8 bases that match TRBD2. This CDR3 is 18 amino acids long. Germline values: CDR1 SGHTA, CDR2 FQGTGA. The V segment lost 5 bases and the J segment 4 bases; nucleotides outside the gene matches: 15. CDR3 in amino acids: CASSTSGTRTLGTGELFF. CDR3 DNA sequence: TGTGCCAGCAGCACCTCCGGGACTAGAACGCTGGGCACCGGGGAGCTGTTTTTT.

This clone was seen a single time. The chain couples TRBV5-1 to TRBJ2-7, with TRBD2 matching 14 bases. The V and J ends lost 4 bases and 0 bases, in that order; junction bases with no gene match: 9. Per the germline V gene, CDR1 is SGHRS and CDR2 is YFSETQ. This CDR3 region has 18 residues. CDR3 in amino acids: CASSPGTSGRRVSYEQYF. The CDR3 DNA reads TGCGCCAGCAGCCCCGGGACTAGCGGGAGACGTGTCTCCTACGAGCAGTACTTC.

V usage is TRBV2 and J usage is TRBJ2-5, with TRBD2 matching 13 bases. The V gene's germline CDR1 is SNHLY and CDR2 FYNNEI. After removal of 8 bases from V and 4 bases from J, the junction contained 4 bases not matched to a gene. This CDR3 contains 14 residues. The chain's CDR3 is CASSGTSGTETQYF. In nucleotides, the CDR3 is TGTGCCAGCTCGGGGACTAGCGGGACAGAGACCCAGTACTTC.

The V call is TRBV9, the J call TRBJ2-5; TRBD1 matches 8 bases. The CDR3 is 15 residues long. Per germline, CDR1 SGDLS and CDR2 YYNGEE. The trim removed 0 bases at V and 4 bases at J, leaving 5 bases unmatched. CDR3 loop: CASSVAGQGGETQYF. CDR3 DNA sequence: TGTGCCAGCAGCGTAGCAGGACAGGGCGGAGAGACCCAGTACTTC.

The chain joins TRBV28 to TRBJ2-7; tentative D call: TRBD2 (7 bases). Between the trimmed V and J ends, which lost 5 bases and 2 bases, there was a span of 10 bases. The CDR3 runs 13 residues. Germline loops: CDR1 MDHEN, CDR2 SYDVKM. The chain's CDR3 is CASSRGGTYEQYF. The CDR3, as DNA: TGTGCCAGCAGTAGGGGGGGGACCTACGAGCAGTACTTC. Full variable domain (outside the CDR3, taken from reference TRBV28 and TRBJ2-7): DVKVTQSSRYLVKRTGEKVFLECVQDMDHENMFWYRQDPGLGLRLIYFSYDVKMKEKGDIPEGYSVSREKKERFSLILESASTNQTSMYLCASSRGGTYEQYFGPGTRLTVT.

The V call is TRBV5-1, the J call TRBJ2-2, with TRBD2 as a possible D gene (6 bases). Germline loops: CDR1 SGHRS, CDR2 YFSETQ. V was cut by 5 bases and J by 2 bases, with 16 bases left in between. The CDR3 loop spans 16 amino acids. The CDR3 DNA follows: TGCGCCAGCAGTTCCTCCGGGACTTCTAACACCGGGGAGCTGTTTTTT. This encodes CASSSSGTSNTGELFF.

This chain uses TRBV24-1 with TRBJ1-3, with D maybe TRBD1 (5 bases). CDR3 length equals 14 residues. Trimming removed 4 bases at V and 4 bases at J, with 10 bases between. CDR1 and CDR2 from the germline V gene are KGHDR and SFDVKD. The CDR3 nucleotides read TGTGCCACCAGTGAAACAGGAGCCGGAAACACCATATATTTT. Its protein is CATSETGAGNTIYF.